The rows below give T cell receptor beta chains drawn from one sample of a study of blood T cells in healthy people across ages. TCRdb independently ran MiXCR on the 5' RACE reads; one entry per CDR3 protein. The data show 790,000 or so distinct CDR3 sequences, about 47% seen once. The sequenced sample consisted of blood. Every receptor here comes from a man aged 80 or over in good health. The CDR3 runs from the conserved cysteine through the conserved F or W. The order of the fields is CDR3 length, J gene, V gene, D gene, clone size, CDR3 protein, CDR3 DNA. The D gene is left open where the match is weak. Rows give clone size only sometimes, using once, few, many, or a class for an expanded clone.

CDR3 length: 12
J gene: TRBJ2-3
V gene: TRBV5-1
D gene: -
clone size: few
CDR3 protein: CASSPDGDTQYF
CDR3 DNA: TGCGCCAGCAGCCCCGACGGAGATACGCAGTATTTT

CDR3 length: 13
J gene: TRBJ1-2
V gene: TRBV7-3
D gene: TRBD1
clone size: -
CDR3 protein: CASSPYPGGGYTF
CDR3 DNA: TGTGCCAGCAGCCCTTACCCAGGGGGGGGCTACACCTTC

CDR3 length: 16
J gene: TRBJ2-7
V gene: TRBV6-5
D gene: -
clone size: -
CDR3 protein: CASSYSTAGPTYEQYF
CDR3 DNA: TGTGCCAGCAGTTACTCGACTGCGGGTCCTACCTACGAGCAGTACTTC

CDR3 length: 14
J gene: TRBJ2-1
V gene: TRBV7-3
D gene: -
clone size: few
CDR3 protein: CASSPGVPGNEQFF
CDR3 DNA: TGTGCCAGCAGCCCGGGGGTCCCAGGCAATGAGCAGTTCTTC

CDR3 length: 17
J gene: TRBJ2-3
V gene: TRBV24-1
D gene: TRBD2
clone size: few
CDR3 protein: CATSEIVGTSGTDTQYF
CDR3 DNA: TGTGCCACCAGTGAAATAGTAGGGACTAGCGGCACAGATACGCAGTATTTT

CDR3 length: 13
J gene: TRBJ2-5
V gene: TRBV15
D gene: TRBD2
clone size: -
CDR3 protein: CATSLAGGYEQYF
CDR3 DNA: TGTGCCACCAGCCTAGCGGGAGGGTATGAGCAGTACTTC

CDR3 length: 12
J gene: TRBJ2-5
V gene: TRBV6-5
D gene: -
clone size: -
CDR3 protein: CASRDWQETQYF
CDR3 DNA: TGTGCCAGCAGGGACTGGCAAGAGACCCAGTACTTC

CDR3 length: 14
J gene: TRBJ2-1
V gene: TRBV6-2/TRBV6-3
D gene: TRBD2
clone size: -
CDR3 protein: CASSYVGTSGTQFF
CDR3 DNA: TGTGCCAGCAGTTATGTCGGGACTAGCGGGACCCAGTTCTTC

CDR3 length: 18
J gene: TRBJ2-4
V gene: TRBV5-1
D gene: -
clone size: few
CDR3 protein: CASSSQFSGGVAKNIQYF
CDR3 DNA: TGCGCCAGCAGCTCCCAATTTTCTGGCGGGGTAGCCAAAAACATTCAGTACTTC

CDR3 length: 13
J gene: TRBJ1-1
V gene: TRBV9
D gene: -
clone size: -
CDR3 protein: CASSVATTGEAFF
CDR3 DNA: TGTGCCAGCAGCGTAGCTACCACAGGGGAAGCTTTCTTT

CDR3 length: 15
J gene: TRBJ2-5
V gene: TRBV24-1
D gene: TRBD1
clone size: -
CDR3 protein: CATSDRTGGRETQYF
CDR3 DNA: TGTGCCACCAGTGATAGAACAGGGGGCAGGGAGACCCAGTACTTC

CDR3 length: 15
J gene: TRBJ2-7
V gene: TRBV4-2
D gene: -
clone size: -
CDR3 protein: CASSQESLGVGEQYF
CDR3 DNA: TGTGCCAGCAGCCAAGAAAGCCTAGGGGTAGGCGAGCAGTACTTC

CDR3 length: 13
J gene: TRBJ2-3
V gene: TRBV29-1
D gene: -
clone size: many
CDR3 protein: CSVEEADTDTQYF
CDR3 DNA: TGCAGCGTTGAAGAGGCGGACACAGATACGCAGTATTTT

CDR3 length: 13
J gene: TRBJ2-1
V gene: TRBV24-1
D gene: -
clone size: -
CDR3 protein: CATSDQGGDEQFF
CDR3 DNA: TGTGCCACCAGTGATCAAGGTGGAGATGAGCAGTTCTTC

CDR3 length: 14
J gene: TRBJ2-7
V gene: TRBV20-1
D gene: -
clone size: -
CDR3 protein: CSARDTGIRDEQYF
CDR3 DNA: TGCAGTGCTAGAGATACAGGAATAAGAGACGAGCAGTACTTC

CDR3 length: 22
J gene: TRBJ2-7
V gene: TRBV7-3
D gene: TRBD2
clone size: few
CDR3 protein: CASSSTGVGTSGTTGSYNEQYF
CDR3 DNA: TGTGCCAGCAGCTCGACAGGGGTAGGGACTAGCGGGACCACGGGCTCCTACAATGAGCAGTACTTC

CDR3 length: 13
J gene: TRBJ1-1
V gene: TRBV7-3
D gene: TRBD1
clone size: many
CDR3 protein: CASSSRQGEEAFF
CDR3 DNA: TGTGCCAGCAGCTCAAGACAGGGGGAAGAAGCTTTCTTT

CDR3 length: 12
J gene: TRBJ2-7
V gene: TRBV6-2/TRBV6-3
D gene: TRBD1
clone size: -
CDR3 protein: CASSGTGYQQYF
CDR3 DNA: TGTGCCAGCAGCGGGACAGGGTATCAGCAGTACTTC

CDR3 length: 16
J gene: TRBJ2-5
V gene: TRBV5-8
D gene: TRBD1
clone size: few
CDR3 protein: CASSSGTGGRSETQYF
CDR3 DNA: TGTGCCAGCAGCTCGGGGACAGGGGGGAGGTCGGAGACCCAGTACTTC

CDR3 length: 16
J gene: TRBJ2-3
V gene: TRBV5-1
D gene: TRBD2
clone size: -
CDR3 protein: CASSLVRDYDTDTQYF
CDR3 DNA: TGCGCCAGCAGCTTGGTCCGGGACTACGACACAGATACGCAGTATTTT

CDR3 length: 13
J gene: TRBJ2-1
V gene: TRBV7-2
D gene: -
clone size: -
CDR3 protein: CASSFTGIDEQFF
CDR3 DNA: TGTGCCAGCAGCTTCACTGGGATCGATGAGCAGTTCTTC

CDR3 length: 12
J gene: TRBJ2-1
V gene: TRBV2
D gene: -
clone size: -
CDR3 protein: CASSESGREQFF
CDR3 DNA: TGTGCCAGCAGTGAAAGTGGGCGTGAGCAGTTCTTC